Listed here are 27 T cell receptor beta chains from one sample, sequenced in a study of cytomegalovirus exposure and HLA in healthy donors. This PCR relied on a set of 60 Vbeta primers and 13 Jbeta primers. TCRdb's copy holds only in-frame clones and misses some; the assay was immunoSEQ multiplex PCR. The sample has roughly 240,000 clones; 70% to 90% are singletons. The sample comprised PBMCs. The receptor set was obtained from a girl aged 2 to 10 in good health and CMV-seronegative.

The gene calls are TRBV27 and TRBJ2-7, with TRBD1 identical over 8 bases. CDR1 and CDR2 (germline): MNHEY, SMNVEV (reference sequence). CDR3 length: 13 residues. Losses at the gene ends were 6 bases for V and 6 bases for J; bases not matched to a gene: 7. The CDR3 region has the DNA TGTGCCAGCAGACGGGACAGGCGATCCGAGCAGTACTTC. Translating it yields CASRRDRRSEQYF.

The chain has TRBV5-1 and TRBJ1-2; maybe TRBD1 (6 bases). From germline, CDR1 is SGHRS and CDR2 YFSETQ. V was trimmed by 1 base and J by 1 base, leaving 17 bases between them. CDR3 length: 17 residues. The CDR3 spells CASSLTPTGWNNYGYTF. The CDR3 DNA reads as TGCGCCAGCAGCTTGACCCCAACAGGGTGGAATAACTATGGCTACACCTTC. The full variable domain, in which reference TRBV5-1 and TRBJ1-2 provide the parts outside the CDR3, is KAGVTQTPRYLIKTRGQQVTLSCSPISGHRSVSWYQQTPGQGLQFLFEYFSETQRNKGNFPGRFSGRQFSNSRSEMNVSTLELGDSALYLCASSLTPTGWNNYGYTFGSGTRLTVV.

J is TRBJ1-1 and V is TRBV19, with unresolved D. From germline, CDR1 is LNHDA and CDR2 SQIVND (reference sequence). CDR3 length: 14 amino acids. With 0 bases removed from V and 4 bases from J, the gap between germline ends came to 9 bases. The CDR3 here is CASSIDWGGTEAFF. The CDR3 bases are TGTGCCAGTAGTATAGATTGGGGAGGCACTGAAGCTTTCTTT.

V usage is TRBV19 and J usage is TRBJ1-5; weak D call: TRBD1 (5 bases). Germline CDR1 reads LNHDA; CDR2 reads SQIVND (reference sequence). There are 16 residues in the CDR3. Trimming stripped 1 base from V and 1 base from J, with 11 bases between. The CDR3 region has the DNA TGTGCCAGTAGTATAGTGGGGGGGGTGAGCAATCAGCCCCAGCATTTT. Translation gives CASSIVGGVSNQPQHF.

Only a few counts were recorded for this clone. The chain combines TRBV5-4 with TRBJ2-7; 9 bases map to TRBD1. The CDR3 totals 14 residues. Germline CDR1 is SGHNT and CDR2 is YYREEE (reference sequence). V lost 1 base and J lost 2; bases outside the gene matches: 1. The CDR3 loop reads CASSLRTGAYEQYF. In DNA, the CDR3 is TGTGCCAGCAGCTTGCGGACAGGGGCCTACGAGCAGTACTTC.

The CDR3 DNA sequence: TGTGCCAGCAGCGCGGACAGGTACACTGAAGCTTTCTTT. This gives the protein CASSADRYTEAFF. This chain links TRBV5-4 with TRBJ1-1; 7 nucleotides match TRBD1. CDR3 size: 13 residues. From germline, CDR1 is SGHNT and CDR2 YYREEE (reference sequence). Unmatched junction bases numbered 3, after V lost 4 bases and J lost 3 bases.

The chain couples TRBV7-2 to TRBJ1-2; the match to TRBD1 covers 8 bases. V was pared by 3 bases and J by 5 bases, with 14 bases of the junction left unmatched. CDR3 length: 17 amino acids. Germline CDR1 is SGHTA and CDR2 is FQGNSA. The CDR3 is CASSFEITGGTLYGYTF. The CDR3 DNA reads as TGTGCCAGCAGCTTTGAGATTACAGGGGGGACCCTTTATGGCTACACCTTC.

The rearrangement links TRBV2 to TRBJ2-3; tentatively, D is TRBD2 (5 bases). This CDR3 has 13 residues. CDR1 is SNHLY and CDR2 is FYNNEI in the germline V gene. V shed 8 bases and J shed 1 base, with 10 bases lying between them. The CDR3 nucleotides are TGTGCCAGCGAGGGCCAGGGCACAGATACGCAGTATTTT. The encoded protein is CASEGQGTDTQYF.

V and J are TRBV7-6 and TRBJ2-7; possible D gene TRBD2, 6 bases. Trimming cost V 4 bases and J 4 bases, with 26 bases left between them. Per germline, CDR1 SGHVS and CDR2 FNYEAQ. The CDR3 extends over 18 amino acids. The CDR3 DNA reads as TGTGCCAGCAGCTACTCCGCCGTCTCCCCCGGGACTCATTACGAGCAGTACTTC. Translation: CASSYSAVSPGTHYEQYF.

This clone was observed a single time. Here the CDR3 reads CAWMGLANEQYF. The CDR3 bases are TGTGCCTGGATGGGACTAGCGAACGAGCAGTACTTC. The chain employs TRBV30 and TRBJ2-7, with 10 bases identical to TRBD2. Germline CDR1 reads GTSNPN; CDR2 reads SVGIG (reference sequence). CDR3 length: 12 amino acids. V gave up 4 bases and J gave up 5 bases; unmatched junction bases: 2. Combining the CDR3 with reference TRBV30 and TRBJ2-7 gives the whole variable domain SQTIHQWPATLVQPVGSPLSLECTVEGTSNPNLYWYRQAAGRGLQLLFYSVGIGQISSEVPQNLSASRPQDRQFILSSKKLLLSDSGFYLCAWMGLANEQYFGPGTRLTVT.

This chain joins TRBV21-1 and TRBJ1-1; no check of the table's D call, TRBD1, against the DNA was made. TRBV21-1 is a listed pseudogene. This CDR3 is 11 amino acids long. The CDR3 coding sequence is TGTGCCAGCAGCCGAGACAGGGGAGCTTTCTTT. Protein: CASSRDRGAFF.

The V and J genes are TRBV25-1 and TRBJ2-2, with 9 positions matching TRBD1. V lost 5 bases to trimming and J lost 6 bases; unmatched junction nucleotides: 10. There are 16 residues in the CDR3. Germline assignment: CDR1 MGHDK and CDR2 SYGVNS. CDR3 sequence: CASSLPGTGKAGELFF. The CDR3, as DNA: TGTGCCAGCAGTTTGCCCGGGACAGGGAAAGCCGGGGAGCTGTTTTTT. The full variable domain, in which reference TRBV25-1 and TRBJ2-2 provide the parts outside the CDR3, is EADIYQTPRYLVIGTGKKITLECSQTMGHDKMYWYQQDPGMELHLIHYSYGVNSTEKGDLSSESTVSRIRTEHFPLTLESARPSHTSQYLCASSLPGTGKAGELFFGEGSRLTVL.

This chain connects TRBV7-2 to TRBJ2-1; TRBD2 matches at 7 bases. The germline gives CDR1 SGHTA, CDR2 FQGNSA. V trimming: 2 bases; J trimming: 4 bases; junction bases outside the gene matches: 8. CDR3 length equals 16 residues. The CDR3 sequence is CASSLRRREPYNEQFF. Here the CDR3 DNA reads TGTGCCAGCAGCTTACGTCGGCGGGAGCCGTACAATGAGCAGTTCTTC.

The chain has TRBV4-2 and TRBJ2-7; no definite D call. V lost 5 bases to trimming and J lost 2 bases, with 13 bases between them. The CDR3 spans 14 residues. Looked up from germline, CDR1 is LGHNA and CDR2 is YNFKEQ. This CDR3 is CASSIYLKTYEQYF. In DNA form, the CDR3 reads TGTGCCAGCAGCATATATTTAAAAACCTACGAGCAGTACTTC.

This chain links TRBV5-1 with TRBJ1-1, with unresolved D. Trimming left V 5 bases short and J 7 bases short, with 15 bases between. Per germline, CDR1 SGHRS and CDR2 YFSETQ. CDR3 size: 13 residues. CDR3 residues: CASSSGEDLEAFF. Written as DNA, the CDR3 is TGCGCCAGCAGTTCCGGGGAAGACCTTGAAGCTTTCTTT.

V and J are TRBV28 and TRBJ1-5; perhaps TRBD1 as D (6 bases). CDR1 MDHEN and CDR2 SYDVKM come from the germline V gene. Trimming pared 6 bases from V and 1 base from J, leaving 13 bases between. The CDR3 runs 15 residues. In nucleotides, the CDR3 is TGTGCCAGCAGCCCTACAGGGTTAAGCAATCAGCCCCAGCATTTT. Translating it yields CASSPTGLSNQPQHF.

The chain is built from TRBV12-2 and TRBJ2-1; the DNA was not used to check the table's D call, TRBD2. TRBV12-2 represents a pseudogene. This CDR3 has 13 amino acids. The CDR3 sequence is CASRLGGSNEQFF. CDR3 coding DNA: TGTGCAAGTCGCTTAGGCGGGAGCAATGAGCAGTTCTTC.

This clone is a singleton in its sample. The chain employs TRBV6-6 and TRBJ1-1; D possibly corresponds to TRBD1 (5 bases). The germline V gene encodes CDR1 MNHNY and CDR2 SVGAGI (reference sequence). CDR3 length equals 16 residues. Trimming pared 0 bases from V and 1 base from J, leaving 12 bases between. The CDR3 nucleotides are TGTGCCAGCAGTTACTCGGGGCAGCCCAGGAACACTGAAGCTTTCTTT. Encoded protein: CASSYSGQPRNTEAFF.

The chain has TRBV30 and TRBJ1-4; weak D call: TRBD1 (6 bases). CDR1 and CDR2 from the germline V gene are GTSNPN and SVGIG (reference sequence). V lost 5 bases to trimming and J lost 7 bases, with 23 bases between them. The CDR3 contains 16 residues. The CDR3 sequence is CAWLNSRGGRREKLFF. The CDR3 bases are TGTGCCTGGCTGAACTCTAGGGGGGGACGGCGTGAAAAACTGTTTTTT.

V usage is TRBV29-1 and J usage is TRBJ2-7; a weak D match, TRBD1 (6 bases). The germline CDR1 and CDR2 sequences are SQVTM and ANQGSEA. The V gene lost 5 bases and the J gene lost 2 bases, with 16 bases spanning the gap. The CDR3 extends over 14 amino acids. CDR3: CSVLDRLPTYEQYF. DNA of the CDR3: TGCAGCGTTTTAGACAGGTTGCCCACCTACGAGCAGTACTTC.

This sequence joins TRBV6-1 and TRBJ1-4, with 7 positions matching TRBD1. From germline, CDR1 is MNHNS and CDR2 SASEGT. The CDR3 spans 15 residues. Losses at the gene ends were 5 bases for V and 4 bases for J; bases not matched to a gene: 7. The chain's CDR3 is CASSIRTGVNEKLFF. The CDR3 DNA reads TGTGCCAGCAGTATACGGACAGGAGTTAATGAAAAACTGTTTTTT.

This rearrangement joins TRBV5-6 to TRBJ2-1; 15 bases match TRBD2. CDR1 SGHDT and CDR2 YYEEEE come from the germline V gene. V gave up 5 bases and J gave up 9 bases; unmatched junction bases: 15. CDR3 length: 18 amino acids. DNA of the CDR3: TGTGCCAGCAGTGGACTAGCGGGGGGGCCTGGTTATGAGGGTGAGCAGTTCTTC. Protein sequence: CASSGLAGGPGYEGEQFF.

V gene TRBV18 combines with J gene TRBJ2-1, with D maybe TRBD1 (6 bases). Germline V gives CDR1 KGHSH, CDR2 LQKENI. This CDR3 is built from 14 residues. With 1 base removed from V and 7 bases from J, the gap between germline ends came to 11 bases. The CDR3 sequence: CASSPLTGTNEQFF. CDR3 bases: TGTGCCAGCTCACCACTAACAGGGACGAATGAGCAGTTCTTC.

About this clone: The junction departs from germline at one end; a sequencing error may be responsible. This chain links TRBV10-3 with TRBJ2-2; 8 bases match TRBD2. The CDR3 is 14 residues long. Per germline, CDR1 ENHRY and CDR2 SYGVKD. CDR3 DNA sequence: TGTGCCACCAGTGCTGCGGGGGGCACCGGGGAGCTGTTTTTT. The encoded protein is CATSAAGGTGELFF.

This sequence joins TRBV5-4 and TRBJ2-2, with D unclear. From germline, CDR1 is SGHNT and CDR2 YYREEE (reference sequence). The V end was cut by 2 bases, the J end by 7 bases, with 6 bases between. The CDR3 runs to 12 residues. CDR3 residues: CASSFRGGELFF. The CDR3 nucleotides are TGTGCCAGCAGCTTCCGCGGCGGGGAGCTGTTTTTT.

The chain combines TRBV29-1 with TRBJ2-5, with D maybe TRBD2 (5 bases). The CDR3 is 15 amino acids. Germline lookup yields CDR1 SQVTM and CDR2 ANQGSEA. The V end was cut by 1 base, the J end by 2 bases, with 14 bases between. In DNA, the CDR3 is TGCAGCGTTGAAGGGGAACTCGGGGTGCAAGAGACCCAGTACTTC. Encoded protein: CSVEGELGVQETQYF.

The chain couples TRBV10-3 to TRBJ1-2; the match to TRBD1 covers 8 bases. Germline V gene data show CDR1 as ENHRY and CDR2 as SYGVKD. V lost 7 bases, J lost 1 base, and 5 bases stayed unmatched. The CDR3 contains 14 residues. The CDR3 loop is CAIKNRGFNYGYTF. CDR3 coding DNA: TGTGCCATCAAAAACAGGGGGTTTAACTATGGCTACACCTTC.